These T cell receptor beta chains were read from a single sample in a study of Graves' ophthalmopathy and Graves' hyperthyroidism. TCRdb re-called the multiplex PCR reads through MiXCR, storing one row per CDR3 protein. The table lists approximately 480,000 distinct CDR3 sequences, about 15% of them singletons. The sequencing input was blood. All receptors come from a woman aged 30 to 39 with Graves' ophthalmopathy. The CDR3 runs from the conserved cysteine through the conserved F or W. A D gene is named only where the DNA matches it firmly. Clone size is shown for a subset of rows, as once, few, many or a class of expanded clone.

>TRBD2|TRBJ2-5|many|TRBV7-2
CASSSGLAGGNLGETQYF
TGTGCCAGCAGCTCGGGACTAGCGGGAGGAAACCTAGGAGAGACCCAGTACTTC
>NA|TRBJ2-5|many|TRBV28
CASSLWTAYQETQYF
TGTGCCAGCAGTTTATGGACAGCGTACCAAGAGACCCAGTACTTC
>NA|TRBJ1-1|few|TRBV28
CASTSPTGNTEAFF
TGTGCCAGCACCTCCCCTACAGGGAACACTGAAGCTTTCTTT
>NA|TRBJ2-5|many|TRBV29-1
CSVERGRETQYF
TGCAGCGTTGAGAGAGGCCGGGAGACCCAGTACTTC
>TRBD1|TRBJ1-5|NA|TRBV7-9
CASSPTGTDNQPQHF
TGTGCCAGCAGCCCGACCGGGACAGACAATCAGCCCCAGCATTTT
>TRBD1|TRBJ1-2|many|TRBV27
CASSLTGGHYGYTF
TGTGCCAGCAGTTTGACAGGGGGCCACTATGGCTACACCTTC
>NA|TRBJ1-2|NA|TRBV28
CASSYSFYGYTF
TGTGCCAGCAGTTATTCGTTCTATGGCTACACCTTC
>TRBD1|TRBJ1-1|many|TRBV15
CATSRDRGVNTEAFF
TGTGCCACCAGCAGAGACAGGGGGGTGAACACTGAAGCTTTCTTT
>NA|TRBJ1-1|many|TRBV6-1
CASSPNRDWVKAFF
TGTGCCAGCAGCCCTAACAGGGATTGGGTAAAGGCTTTCTTT
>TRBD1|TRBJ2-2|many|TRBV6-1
CASNDRGLGTGELLF
TGTGCCAGCAACGACAGGGGGCTGGGGACCGGGGAGCTGCTTTTT
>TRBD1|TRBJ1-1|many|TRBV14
CASSQAGRGRAEAFF
TGTGCCAGCAGCCAAGCTGGCAGGGGGCGGGCTGAAGCTTTCTTT
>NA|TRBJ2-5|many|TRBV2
CASSDGVHRQETQYF
TGTGCCAGCAGTGATGGTGTACACAGACAAGAGACCCAGTACTTC
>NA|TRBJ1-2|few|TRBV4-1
CASSQESGSNYGYTF
TGCGCCAGCAGCCAAGAAAGTGGCAGCAACTATGGCTACACCTTC
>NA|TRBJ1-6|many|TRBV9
CASMKDLNYNSPLHF
TGTGCCAGCATGAAGGACCTGAACTATAATTCACCCCTCCACTTT
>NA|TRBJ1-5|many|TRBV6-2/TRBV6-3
CASSYVSVYSNQPQHF
TGTGCCAGCAGTTACGTCTCCGTCTATAGCAATCAGCCCCAGCATTTT
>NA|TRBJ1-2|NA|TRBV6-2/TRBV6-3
CASSYDRNYGCTF
TGTGCCAGCAGTTACGACAGAAACTATGGCTGCACCTTC
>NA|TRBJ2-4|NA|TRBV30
CACRPSSDIQYF
TGTGCCTGTCGGCCTTCATCGGACATTCAGTACTTC
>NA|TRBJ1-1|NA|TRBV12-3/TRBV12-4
CASTLDLGDTEAFF
TGTGCCAGCACCCTTGATCTGGGGGACACTGAAGCTTTCTTT
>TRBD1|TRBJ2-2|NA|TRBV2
CASREQGANTGELFF
TGTGCCAGCAGGGAACAGGGGGCGAACACCGGGGAGCTGTTTTTT
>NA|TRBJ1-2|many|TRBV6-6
CASSQTQYGYTF
TGTGCCAGCAGCCAGACCCAATATGGCTACACCTTC
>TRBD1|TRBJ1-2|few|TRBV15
CATSRDNRPQGHGYTF
TGTGCCACCAGCAGAGATAATAGGCCACAGGGGCATGGCTACACCTTC
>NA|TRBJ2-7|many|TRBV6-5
CASSYSARGYEQYF
TGTGCCAGCAGTTACTCGGCTCGGGGCTACGAGCAGTACTTC
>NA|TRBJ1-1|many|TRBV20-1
CSARDPGTVNTEAFF
TGCAGTGCTAGAGATCCCGGGACCGTGAACACTGAAGCTTTCTTT
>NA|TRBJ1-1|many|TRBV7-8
CASSLAARTEAFF
TGTGCCAGCAGCTTAGCTGCTCGCACTGAAGCTTTCTTT
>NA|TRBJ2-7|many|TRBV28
CASSPSSEGLLYEQYF
TGTGCCAGCAGTCCCTCTAGTGAGGGGTTGTTGTACGAGCAGTACTTC
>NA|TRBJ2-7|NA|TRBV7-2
CASSFAPSGGTYEQYF
TGTGCCAGCAGTTTCGCCCCTTCAGGGGGGACCTACGAGCAGTACTTC
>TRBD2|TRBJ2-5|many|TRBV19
CASRDPGLQETQYF
TGTGCCAGTAGGGATCCGGGACTACAAGAGACCCAGTACTTC